This T cell receptor (beta chain) originates from a study of vaccination effects on CD4 cells after COVID-19. This clone has only a few counts. Its target is unknown. After expansion with viral peptide pools in the ViraFEST assay, antigen-specific CD4+ T cells were sequenced. Subsequent to a culture period of roughly 11 days, CD4+ T cells were isolated. Vaccinated recipients, who were negative for nucleocapsid antibodies, had no history of SARS-CoV-2 infection. Researchers reported culturing a few million PBMC in each well, adding about 9.5 IU/ml IL-2 and about 9.6 ug/ml peptides. The authors exchanged half the medium for IL-2 medium on days 3 and 7. Libraries were prepared by immunoSEQ multiplex PCR; TCRdb keeps only in-frame clonotypes and omits some of them. The sample shows around 36,000 clones, 70% of them seen only once. This clonotype was obtained from a human donor who received a COVID-19 vaccine. The sequences come from CD4+ T cells from PBMCs cultured with SARS-CoV-2 spike peptides, collected before COVID-19 vaccination.

The DNA for the CDR3 is TGCGCCAGCACCCCCGGCAGGGGTGGAGGAAACACCATATATTTT. As protein: CASTPGRGGGNTIYF. The V call is TRBV10-2, the J call TRBJ1-3; tentative D call: TRBD1 (6 bases). V lost 7 bases and J 4 bases, leaving 17 bases between the germline ends. This CDR3 contains 15 residues. Germline lookup yields CDR1 WSHSY and CDR2 SAAADI.